Listed below are T cell receptor beta chains from one sample, sequenced in a study of T cell responses to AZD1222 COVID-19 vaccine. The data were produced by immunoSEQ multiplex PCR, yet TCRdb's version contains in-frame clones alone and is incomplete. Among fewer than 200,000 clones listed, almost 95% were seen once. The sequences come from peripheral blood, collected on day 0 of AZD1222 vaccination. All receptors come from an adult in good health. Both conserved end residues are part of each CDR3. Fields, in order: CDR3 protein, CDR3 DNA, J gene, D gene, clone size, V gene. The D gene is left open where the match is weak. Size is stated for part of the rows, as once, few or many counts, or as a class when the clone is expanded.

CDR3aa: CASSLKGTGQPQHF; CDR3nt: TGTGCCAGCAGTTTGAAAGGGACGGGTCAGCCCCAGCATTTT; j_gene: TRBJ1-5; d_gene: .; abundance: .; v_gene: TRBV27
CDR3aa: CASSRGQGDYNEQFF; CDR3nt: TGTGCCAGCAGCCGCGGACAGGGCGACTACAATGAGCAGTTCTTC; j_gene: TRBJ2-1; d_gene: TRBD1; abundance: .; v_gene: TRBV3-1/TRBV3-2
CDR3aa: CASTDIGTGDEKLFF; CDR3nt: TGTGCCAGCACCGATATCGGGACAGGGGATGAAAAACTGTTTTTT; j_gene: TRBJ1-4; d_gene: TRBD1; abundance: .; v_gene: TRBV5-4
CDR3aa: CASSFMAGTGGNTGELFF; CDR3nt: TGTGCCAGCAGTTTCATGGCAGGGACAGGGGGGAACACCGGGGAGCTGTTTTTT; j_gene: TRBJ2-2; d_gene: TRBD1; abundance: .; v_gene: TRBV27
CDR3aa: CASSESGMQETQYF; CDR3nt: TGCGCCAGCAGTGAATCGGGGATGCAAGAGACCCAGTACTTC; j_gene: TRBJ2-5; d_gene: .; abundance: .; v_gene: TRBV10-1
CDR3aa: CASTDDRGLYNEQFF; CDR3nt: TGTGCCAGTACCGACGACAGGGGGCTCTACAATGAGCAGTTCTTC; j_gene: TRBJ2-1; d_gene: TRBD1; abundance: .; v_gene: TRBV19
CDR3aa: CASSTVRGSEAFF; CDR3nt: TGTGCCAGTAGTACCGTGAGGGGGAGCGAAGCTTTCTTT; j_gene: TRBJ1-1; d_gene: .; abundance: once; v_gene: TRBV19
CDR3aa: CASSETGGRETQYF; CDR3nt: TGTGCCAGCAGTGAAACGGGGGGTAGAGAGACCCAGTACTTC; j_gene: TRBJ2-5; d_gene: TRBD2; abundance: .; v_gene: TRBV6-1
CDR3aa: CASSKDVGAGDPRGSTEAFF; CDR3nt: TGTGCCAGCAGCAAAGACGTCGGTGCTGGAGACCCCCGAGGTAGCACTGAAGCTTTCTTT; j_gene: TRBJ1-1; d_gene: .; abundance: .; v_gene: TRBV21-1
CDR3aa: CASTPRQALVSGNTIYF; CDR3nt: TGTGCCAGTACCCCAAGGCAGGCCCTAGTTTCTGGAAACACCATATATTTT; j_gene: TRBJ1-3; d_gene: .; abundance: once; v_gene: TRBV19
CDR3aa: CASSQALGYNSPLHF; CDR3nt: TGCGCCAGCAGCCAAGCTCTCGGCTATAATTCACCCCTCCACTTT; j_gene: TRBJ1-6; d_gene: .; abundance: .; v_gene: TRBV4-1
CDR3aa: CATSRDRGGGNDEQFF; CDR3nt: TGTGCCACCAGCAGAGATAGAGGGGGGGGCAACGATGAGCAGTTCTTC; j_gene: TRBJ2-1; d_gene: .; abundance: .; v_gene: TRBV15
CDR3aa: CASSLWVRGTEAFF; CDR3nt: TGTGCCAGCAGTTTATGGGTTCGTGGCACTGAAGCTTTCTTT; j_gene: TRBJ1-1; d_gene: .; abundance: once; v_gene: TRBV28
CDR3aa: CASIDRAFSYNEQFF; CDR3nt: TGTGCCAGCATTGACAGGGCCTTCTCCTACAATGAGCAGTTCTTC; j_gene: TRBJ2-1; d_gene: TRBD1; abundance: once; v_gene: TRBV28
CDR3aa: CASGQGATYEQYF; CDR3nt: TGCGCCAGCGGACAGGGGGCCACCTACGAGCAGTACTTC; j_gene: TRBJ2-7; d_gene: TRBD1; abundance: .; v_gene: TRBV5-1
CDR3aa: CASSRSTNEKLFF; CDR3nt: TGTGCCAGCAGCCGCTCAACTAATGAAAAACTGTTTTTT; j_gene: TRBJ1-4; d_gene: .; abundance: .; v_gene: TRBV3-1/TRBV3-2
CDR3aa: CASSLGTGSNQPQHF; CDR3nt: TGTGCCAGCAGTTTGGGGACAGGGTCGAATCAGCCCCAGCATTTT; j_gene: TRBJ1-5; d_gene: TRBD1; abundance: .; v_gene: TRBV28
CDR3aa: CASSLEVSSGELFF; CDR3nt: TGTGCCAGCAGCTTGGAGGTCTCTTCCGGGGAGCTGTTTTTT; j_gene: TRBJ2-2; d_gene: .; abundance: few; v_gene: TRBV5-4